One sample yielded the 19 T cell receptor beta chains listed below, sequenced in a study of OX40 agonist ivuxolimab in advanced cancers. TCRdb keeps only in-frame clones here, not all; method: immunoSEQ multiplex PCR. The data contain around 79,000 clones, 88% of them singletons. The starting material was CD4+ or CD8+ T cells sorted from blood, obtained in a trial of the OX40 agonist ivuxolimab. These receptors were taken from an adult with an advanced solid tumor such as melanoma, head and neck, liver or kidney cancer.

The V call is TRBV29-1, the J call TRBJ2-3; D remains ambiguous. CDR3 size: 12 residues. Germline lookup yields CDR1 SQVTM and CDR2 ANQGSEA. Trimming took off 3 bases at V and 0 bases at J, with 4 bases between the two ends. CDR3 loop: CSVEGSTDTQYF. In nucleotides, the CDR3 is TGCAGCGTTGAGGGCAGCACAGATACGCAGTATTTT.

The chain is built from TRBV5-1 and TRBJ2-5; 7 bases map to TRBD1. Per germline, CDR1 SGHRS and CDR2 YFSETQ. Germline trimming cut 5 bases from V and 4 bases from J; bases unmatched to any gene: 2. This CDR3 has 12 amino acids. The CDR3: CASRRDRETQYF. The CDR3 DNA reads TGCGCCAGCAGAAGGGACAGAGAGACCCAGTACTTC.

V usage is TRBV15 and J usage is TRBJ1-4, with D perhaps TRBD1 (6 bases). The length of the CDR3 is 14 residues. Looked up from germline, CDR1 is LNHNV and CDR2 is YYDKDF (reference sequence). Trimming cost V 1 base and J 8 bases, with 11 bases left between them. Written as DNA, the CDR3 is TGTGCCACCAGCAGAGTACAGGGTAGCGAAAAACTGTTTTTT. Translated, it gives CATSRVQGSEKLFF.

This clone was found once. This chain joins TRBV7-3 and TRBJ2-1, with D possibly being TRBD2 (5 bases). Germline V lookup: CDR1 SGHTA, CDR2 FQGTGA. This CDR3 comprises 13 residues. Trimming took 2 bases from V and 10 from J, leaving 12 bases between them. DNA of the CDR3: TGTGCCAGCAGCTTAGCGGTGGAGGAAGAGCAGTTCTTC. This gives the protein CASSLAVEEEQFF.

The rearrangement uses TRBV10-3 and TRBJ2-6; D not resolved. CDR3 length equals 14 residues. Trimming cost V 6 bases and J 0 bases, with 6 bases left between them. CDR1 is ENHRY and CDR2 is SYGVKD in the germline V gene. The CDR3 DNA follows: TGTGCCATCAGCGGTGACTCTGGGGCCAACGTCCTGACTTTC. The encoded protein is CAISGDSGANVLTF.

The chain has TRBV4-1 and TRBJ2-3; 7 bases agree with TRBD1. CDR3 size: 14 residues. The V and J ends lost 3 bases and 7 bases, in that order; junction bases with no gene match: 7. Germline-derived CDR1 and CDR2 are MGHRA and YSYEKL. CDR3 bases: TGCGCCAGCAGCCAGGGTGACAGGGCATATACGCAGTATTTT. Translating it yields CASSQGDRAYTQYF.

The chain is built from TRBV27 and TRBJ2-5; TRBD1 aligns across 10 bases. V trimming: 1 base; J trimming: 4 bases; junction bases outside the gene matches: 9. Germline CDR1 is MNHEY and CDR2 is SMNVEV (reference sequence). The CDR3 totals 17 residues. The DNA for the CDR3 is TGTGCCAGCAGTTTATACGGGACAGGGGTACCCTCAGAGACCCAGTACTTC. Its translation is CASSLYGTGVPSETQYF.

This clone showed up just a few times. J is TRBJ2-7 and V is TRBV5-4; unclear D gene. V lost 1 base, J lost 5 bases, and 13 bases lay in between. There are 14 residues in the CDR3. The V gene's germline CDR1 is SGHNT and CDR2 YYREEE (reference sequence). The DNA of the CDR3 is TGTGCCAGCAGCTTGAACATCCAAGGCAACGAGCAGTACTTC. Translating gives CASSLNIQGNEQYF.

The chain combines TRBV30 with TRBJ1-5, with D possibly being TRBD1 (6 bases). The germline V and J ends were trimmed by 1 base and 2 bases, with 6 bases remaining between them. This CDR3 contains 13 residues. The germline V gene has CDR1 GTSNPN and CDR2 SVGIG (reference sequence). CDR3 bases: TGTGCCTGGAGTGCAGGGGGCAATCAGCCCCAGCATTTT. It translates to CAWSAGGNQPQHF.

The table lists this clone with a count of one. The V gene is TRBV29-1, the J gene TRBJ2-7, with D tentatively TRBD1 or TRBD2 (12 bases each). CDR3 length: 20 residues. The V end lost 6 bases, the J end lost 0 bases, and 33 bases lay between the germline ends. From germline, CDR1 is SQVTM and CDR2 ANQGSEA. In nucleotides, the CDR3 is TGCAGCGTGACCGGGACAGGGGGCCTAGCGGGAGGGGTAAGCTCCTACGAGCAGTACTTC. It codes for CSVTGTGGLAGGVSSYEQYF.

CDR3 bases: TGTGCCAGCAGCTTATTCTCCGACTCCTACAATGAGCAGTTCTTC. This sequence encodes CASSLFSDSYNEQFF. J is TRBJ2-1 and V is TRBV7-9, with D hard to call. The CDR3 consists of 15 residues. Looked up from germline, CDR1 is SEHNR and CDR2 is FQNEAQ (reference sequence). Trimming removed 2 bases at V and 0 bases at J, with 8 bases between.

This clone was seen a handful of times. This chain uses TRBV19 with TRBJ1-5, with D tentatively TRBD1 (5 bases). The germline gives CDR1 LNHDA, CDR2 SQIVND (reference sequence). CDR3 length: 13 amino acids. With 0 bases removed from V and 5 bases from J, the gap between germline ends came to 5 bases. The CDR3: CASSIEGDQPQHF. DNA of the CDR3: TGTGCCAGTAGTATAGAGGGGGATCAGCCCCAGCATTTT.

This rearrangement joins TRBV5-1 to TRBJ2-5; D remains ambiguous. This CDR3 is built from 13 residues. Trimming left V 0 bases short and J 1 base short, with 4 bases between. CDR1 is SGHRS and CDR2 is YFSETQ in the germline V gene. The CDR3 DNA is TGCGCCAGCAGCTTGGGACTCCAAGAGACCCAGTACTTC. Protein product: CASSLGLQETQYF.

V gene TRBV14 combines with J gene TRBJ2-2; D tentatively fits TRBD1 or TRBD2 (5 bases each). V was pared by 4 bases and J by 5 bases, with 14 bases between. CDR3 length equals 15 residues. Germline CDR1 and CDR2: SGHDN and FVKESK. The CDR3 DNA reads as TGTGCCAGCAGCCCCCGGGACCCCACGACCGGGGAGCTGTTTTTT. Translating it yields CASSPRDPTTGELFF.

This clone was recorded a few times. The chain joins TRBV5-1 to TRBJ1-2; D perhaps matches TRBD1 (6 bases). Trimming cost V 4 bases and J 7 bases, with 17 bases left between them. The CDR3 sequence is 14 residues long. Germline-derived CDR1 and CDR2 are SGHRS and YFSETQ. The CDR3 bases are TGCGCCAGCAGCCCGGATATACAGGGCCGTGGCTACACCTTC. It specifies CASSPDIQGRGYTF.

In this sample, this clone turned up once. The chain is built from TRBV19 and TRBJ2-3; 11 nucleotides align to TRBD2. The V gene's germline CDR1 is LNHDA and CDR2 SQIVND (reference sequence). V lost 3 bases to trimming and J lost 1 base; unmatched junction nucleotides: 0. The CDR3 extends over 15 amino acids. In DNA, the CDR3 is TGTGCCAGTAGTATGGGACTAGCGGGCACAGATACGCAGTATTTT. Translated: CASSMGLAGTDTQYF.

The chain employs TRBV7-9 and TRBJ2-1; 7 nucleotides agree with TRBD2. This CDR3 comprises 17 residues. Germline V CDR1 and CDR2: SEHNR, FQNEAQ (reference sequence). V shed 4 bases, J shed 0 bases, and the junction held 9 bases outside the gene matches. The CDR3 bases are TGTGCCAGCAGCTCATACTTGGGGGGGAGCTCCTACAATGAGCAGTTCTTC. Protein product: CASSSYLGGSSYNEQFF. Combining the CDR3 with reference TRBV7-9 and TRBJ2-1 gives the whole variable domain DTGVSQNPRHKITKRGQNVTFRCDPISEHNRLYWYRQTLGQGPEFLTYFQNEAQLEKSRLLSDRFSAERPKGSFSTLEIQRTEQGDSAMYLCASSSYLGGSSYNEQFFGPGTRLTVL.

Here the CDR3 DNA reads TGTGCCAGCAGTTTATTTGCTGGCCACTCCTACGAGCAGTACTTC. Its protein is CASSLFAGHSYEQYF. The chain recombines TRBV28 with TRBJ2-7, with D unclear. The CDR3 runs 15 residues. Trimming removed 1 base from V and 0 bases from J, with 10 bases in between. The germline V gene has CDR1 MDHEN and CDR2 SYDVKM.

This chain links TRBV19 with TRBJ2-1; TRBD1 matches 8 bases. The CDR3 contains 17 residues. The V gene end was trimmed by 0 bases and the J gene end by 4 bases; junction bases not matched to a gene: 8. CDR1 and CDR2 from the germline V gene are LNHDA and SQIVND (reference sequence). CDR3 sequence reads: CASSIDAPGTGYNEQFF. The CDR3 region has the DNA TGTGCCAGTAGTATAGATGCCCCCGGGACAGGATACAATGAGCAGTTCTTC.